This T cell receptor beta chain was observed in a study of regulatory T cells in long-lasting Graves disease. Overall study context: Antithyroid drugs had been taken under 3 months by newly diagnosed Graves' patients. The study's findings and limits: It was in persistent disease that TRBV28, TRBJ1-2 and TRBJ2-5 were favored.

Germline V gene lookup returns CDR1 MNHEY and CDR2 SVGAGI. The CDR3 runs to 16 residues. V lost 0 bases and J lost 7, with 18 bases in between. This clonotype was detected ten times or more. Its target is unknown. The time point was: newly diagnosed GD, antithyroid drugs for less than 3 months. From RNA extracted from PBMCs, the TCR library was made. Both iRepertoire HTBI primers and Arm-PCR of CDR3 regions were used to build the TCR beta libraries. From the multiplex PCR reads, TCRdb called clonotypes with MiXCR, one entry per CDR3 protein. The sample lists 400,000 to 500,000 distinct CDR3 sequences; about 16% were seen once. The sample was also reused in another study, on T cells in Graves' hyperthyroidism and ophthalmopathy.

The specimen comprised peripheral blood mononuclear cells (PBMCs), sampled at new diagnosis, from a patient treated with antithyroid drugs. The chain links TRBV6-5 to TRBJ1-2; D may be TRBD1 (6 bases). The source is a woman aged 18-30 years with Graves disease. CDR3 nucleotide sequence: TGTGCCAGCAGTTACTCGGGGGGGCGCGGAGTAACTGGCTACACCTTC. Encoded protein: CASSYSGGRGVTGYTF.